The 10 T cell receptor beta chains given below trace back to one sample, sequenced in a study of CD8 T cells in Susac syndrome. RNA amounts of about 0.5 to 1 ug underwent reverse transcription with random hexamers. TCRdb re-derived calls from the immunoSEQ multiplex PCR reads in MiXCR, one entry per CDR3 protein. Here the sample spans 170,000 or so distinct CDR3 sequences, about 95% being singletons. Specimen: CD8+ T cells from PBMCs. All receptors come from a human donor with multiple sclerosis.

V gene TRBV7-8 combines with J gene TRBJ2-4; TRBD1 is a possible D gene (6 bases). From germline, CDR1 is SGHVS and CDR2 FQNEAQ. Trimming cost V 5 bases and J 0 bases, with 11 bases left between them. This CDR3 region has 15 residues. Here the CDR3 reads CASSTDRLAKNIQYF. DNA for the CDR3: TGTGCCAGCAGCACGGACAGATTAGCCAAAAACATTCAGTACTTC.

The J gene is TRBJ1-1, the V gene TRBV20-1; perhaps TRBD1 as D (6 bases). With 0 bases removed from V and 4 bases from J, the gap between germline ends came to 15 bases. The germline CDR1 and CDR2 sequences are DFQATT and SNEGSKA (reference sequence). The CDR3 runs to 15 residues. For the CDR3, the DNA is TGCAGTGCTAGAGATCGATCACAGGGTCCCACTGAAGCTTTCTTT. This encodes CSARDRSQGPTEAFF.

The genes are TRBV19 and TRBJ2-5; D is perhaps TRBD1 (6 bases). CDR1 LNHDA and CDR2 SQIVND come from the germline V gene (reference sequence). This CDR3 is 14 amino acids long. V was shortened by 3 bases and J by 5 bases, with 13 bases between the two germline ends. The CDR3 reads CASSIIQGCETQYF. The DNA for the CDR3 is TGTGCCAGTAGTATCATACAGGGTTGTGAGACCCAGTACTTC.

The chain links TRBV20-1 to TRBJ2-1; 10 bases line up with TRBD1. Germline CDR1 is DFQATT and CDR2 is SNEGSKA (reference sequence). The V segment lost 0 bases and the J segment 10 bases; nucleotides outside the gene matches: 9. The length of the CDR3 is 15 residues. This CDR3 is CSARDGGTGESEQFF. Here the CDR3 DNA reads TGCAGTGCTAGAGATGGAGGGACAGGGGAGAGCGAGCAGTTCTTC.

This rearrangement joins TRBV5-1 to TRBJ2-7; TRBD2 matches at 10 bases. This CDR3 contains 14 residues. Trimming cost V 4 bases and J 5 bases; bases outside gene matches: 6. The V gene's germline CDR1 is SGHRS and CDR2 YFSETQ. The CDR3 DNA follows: TGCGCCAGCAGCCGCCCGGGACTAGCGAACGAGCAGTACTTC. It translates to CASSRPGLANEQYF.

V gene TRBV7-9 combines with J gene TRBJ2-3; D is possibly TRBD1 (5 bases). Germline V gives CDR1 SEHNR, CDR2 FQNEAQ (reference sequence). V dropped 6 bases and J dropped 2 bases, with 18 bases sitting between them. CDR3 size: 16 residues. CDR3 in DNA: TGTGCCAGCAGGGCGAGACAGTCAACCACCACAGATACGCAGTATTTT. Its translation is CASRARQSTTTDTQYF.

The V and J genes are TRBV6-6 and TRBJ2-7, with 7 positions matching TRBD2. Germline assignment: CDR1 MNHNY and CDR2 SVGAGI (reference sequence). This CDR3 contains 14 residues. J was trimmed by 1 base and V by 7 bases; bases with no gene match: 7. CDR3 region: CASTLAAESYEQYF. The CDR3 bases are TGTGCCAGCACCCTAGCGGCAGAGTCCTACGAGCAGTACTTC.

The CDR3 nucleotides are TGTGCCAGCAGCTTAGGTACAGGGCTCACTGAAGCTTTCTTT. This sequence encodes CASSLGTGLTEAFF. The chain carries TRBV13 and TRBJ1-1; the D gene is possibly TRBD1 (6 bases). Trimming left V 0 bases short and J 4 bases short, with 9 bases between. In germline, CDR1 is PRHDT, CDR2 FYEKMQ (reference sequence). The CDR3 contains 14 residues.

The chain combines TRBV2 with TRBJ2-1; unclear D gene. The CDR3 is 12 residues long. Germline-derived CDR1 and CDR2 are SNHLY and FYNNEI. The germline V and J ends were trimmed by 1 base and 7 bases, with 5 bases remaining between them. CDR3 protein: CASSEVANEQFF. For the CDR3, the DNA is TGTGCCAGCAGTGAAGTGGCGAATGAGCAGTTCTTC.

CDR3 region: CATSTPGQLPGQQYF. CDR3 coding DNA: TGTGCCACCAGCACGCCGGGACAGCTTCCTGGCCAGCAGTACTTC. The chain carries TRBV15 and TRBJ2-7; TRBD1 aligns across 7 bases. The V gene end was trimmed by 4 bases and the J gene end by 8 bases; junction bases not matched to a gene: 14. The germline CDR1 and CDR2 sequences are LNHNV and YYDKDF (reference sequence). This CDR3 spans 15 amino acids.